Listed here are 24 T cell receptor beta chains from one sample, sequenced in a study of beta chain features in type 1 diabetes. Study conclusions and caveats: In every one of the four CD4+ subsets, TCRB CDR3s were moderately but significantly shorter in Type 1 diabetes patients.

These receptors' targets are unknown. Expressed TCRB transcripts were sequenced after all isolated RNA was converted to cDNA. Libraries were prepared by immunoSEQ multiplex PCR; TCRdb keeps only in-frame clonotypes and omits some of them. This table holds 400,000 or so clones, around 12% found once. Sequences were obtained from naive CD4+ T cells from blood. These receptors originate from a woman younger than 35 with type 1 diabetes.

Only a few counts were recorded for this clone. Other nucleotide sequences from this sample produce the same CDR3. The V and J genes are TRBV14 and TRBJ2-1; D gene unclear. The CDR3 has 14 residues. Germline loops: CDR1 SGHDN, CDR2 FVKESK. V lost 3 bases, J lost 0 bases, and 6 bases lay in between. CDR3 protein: CASSQASSYNEQFF. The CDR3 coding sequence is TGTGCCAGCAGCCAGGCTAGCTCCTACAATGAGCAGTTCTTC. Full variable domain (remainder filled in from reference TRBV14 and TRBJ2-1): EAGVTQFPSHSVIEKGQTVTLRCDPISGHDNLYWYRRVMGKEIKFLLHFVKESKQDESGMPNNRFLAERTGGTYSTLKVQPAELEDSGVYFCASSQASSYNEQFFGPGTRLTVL.

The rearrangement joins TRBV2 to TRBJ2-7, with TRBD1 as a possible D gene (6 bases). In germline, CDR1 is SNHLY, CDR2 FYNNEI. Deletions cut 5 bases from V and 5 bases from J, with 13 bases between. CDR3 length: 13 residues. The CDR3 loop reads CASSNRASHEQYF. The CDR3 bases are TGTGCCAGCAGTAACAGGGCGTCCCACGAGCAGTACTTC.

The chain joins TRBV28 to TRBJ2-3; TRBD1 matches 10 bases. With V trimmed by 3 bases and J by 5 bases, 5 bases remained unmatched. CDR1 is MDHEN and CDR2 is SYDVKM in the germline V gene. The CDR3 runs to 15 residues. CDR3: CASSFGDRGQDTQYF. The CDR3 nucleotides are TGTGCCAGCAGTTTTGGGGACAGGGGCCAAGATACGCAGTATTTT.

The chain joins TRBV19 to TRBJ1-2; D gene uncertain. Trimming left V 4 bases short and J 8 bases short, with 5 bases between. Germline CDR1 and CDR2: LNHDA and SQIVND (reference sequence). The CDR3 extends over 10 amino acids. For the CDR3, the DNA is TGTGCCAGTAGTAGTGGCGGCTACACCTTC. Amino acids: CASSSGGYTF.

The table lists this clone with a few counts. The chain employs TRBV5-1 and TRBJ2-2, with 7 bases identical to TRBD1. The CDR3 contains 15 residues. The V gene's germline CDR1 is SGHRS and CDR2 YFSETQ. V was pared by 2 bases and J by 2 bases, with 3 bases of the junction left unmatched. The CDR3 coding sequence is TGCGCCAGCAGCTTTCGGACAGGAAACACCGGGGAGCTGTTTTTT. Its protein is CASSFRTGNTGELFF.

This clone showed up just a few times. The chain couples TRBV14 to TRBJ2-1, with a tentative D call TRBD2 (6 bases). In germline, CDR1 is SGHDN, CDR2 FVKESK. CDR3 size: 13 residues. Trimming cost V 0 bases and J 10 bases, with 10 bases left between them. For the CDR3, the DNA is TGTGCCAGCAGCCAAGATCGGAGGGCCGAGCAGTTCTTC. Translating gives CASSQDRRAEQFF.

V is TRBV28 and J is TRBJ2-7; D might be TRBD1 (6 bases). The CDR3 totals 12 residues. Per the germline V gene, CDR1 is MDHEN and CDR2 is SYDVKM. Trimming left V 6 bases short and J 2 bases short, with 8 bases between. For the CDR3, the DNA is TGTGCCAGCAGACAGGGTACCTACGAGCAGTACTTC. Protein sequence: CASRQGTYEQYF.

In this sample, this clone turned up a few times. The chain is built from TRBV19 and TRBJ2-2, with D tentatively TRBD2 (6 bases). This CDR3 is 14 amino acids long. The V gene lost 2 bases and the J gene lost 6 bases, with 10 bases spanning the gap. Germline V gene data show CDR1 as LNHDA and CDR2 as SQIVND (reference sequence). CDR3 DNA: TGTGCCAGTAGTATACGGGGGATACCCGGGGAGCTGTTTTTT. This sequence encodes CASSIRGIPGELFF.

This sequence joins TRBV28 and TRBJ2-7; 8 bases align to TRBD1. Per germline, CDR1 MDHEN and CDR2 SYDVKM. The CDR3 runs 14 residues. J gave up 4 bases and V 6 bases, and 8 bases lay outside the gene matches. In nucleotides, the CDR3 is TGTGCCAGCAGCTATCTCCAGGGGGCTTACGAGCAGTACTTC. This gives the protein CASSYLQGAYEQYF.

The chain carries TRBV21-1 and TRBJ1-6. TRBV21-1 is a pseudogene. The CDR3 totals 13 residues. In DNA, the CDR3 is TGTGCCAGCTTTGCGGAACCAAATTCACCCCTCCACTTT. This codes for CASFAEPNSPLHF.

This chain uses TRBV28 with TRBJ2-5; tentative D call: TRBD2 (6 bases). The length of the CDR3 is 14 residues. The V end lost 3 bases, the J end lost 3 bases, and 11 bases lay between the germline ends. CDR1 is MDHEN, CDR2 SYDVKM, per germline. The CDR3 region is CASSFPQREETQYF. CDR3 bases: TGTGCCAGCAGTTTTCCACAGCGGGAAGAGACCCAGTACTTC.

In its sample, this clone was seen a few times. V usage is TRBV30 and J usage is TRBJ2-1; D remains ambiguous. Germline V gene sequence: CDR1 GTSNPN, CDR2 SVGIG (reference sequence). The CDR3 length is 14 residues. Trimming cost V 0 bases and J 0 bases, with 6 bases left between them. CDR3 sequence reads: CAWSVSSSYNEQFF. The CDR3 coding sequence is TGTGCCTGGAGTGTCTCTAGCTCCTACAATGAGCAGTTCTTC.

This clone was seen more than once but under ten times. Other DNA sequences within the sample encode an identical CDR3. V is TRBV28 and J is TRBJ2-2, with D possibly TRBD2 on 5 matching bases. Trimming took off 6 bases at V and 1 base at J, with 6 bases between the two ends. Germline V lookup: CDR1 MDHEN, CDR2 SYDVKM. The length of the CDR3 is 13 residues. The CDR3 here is CASRGGNTGELFF. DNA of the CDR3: TGTGCCAGCAGAGGAGGGAACACCGGGGAGCTGTTTTTT.

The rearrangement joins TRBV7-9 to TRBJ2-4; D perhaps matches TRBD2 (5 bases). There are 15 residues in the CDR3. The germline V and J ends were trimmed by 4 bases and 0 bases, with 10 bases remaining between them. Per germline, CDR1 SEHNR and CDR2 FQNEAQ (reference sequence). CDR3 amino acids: CASSSDGLAKNIQYF. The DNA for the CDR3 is TGTGCCAGCAGCTCCGACGGACTAGCCAAAAACATTCAGTACTTC.

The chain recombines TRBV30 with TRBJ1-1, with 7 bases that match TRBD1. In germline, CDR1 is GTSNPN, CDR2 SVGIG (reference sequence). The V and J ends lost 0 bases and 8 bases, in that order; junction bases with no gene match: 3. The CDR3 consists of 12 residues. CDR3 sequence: CAWSVRGQEAFF. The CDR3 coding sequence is TGTGCCTGGAGTGTACGGGGACAGGAAGCTTTCTTT.

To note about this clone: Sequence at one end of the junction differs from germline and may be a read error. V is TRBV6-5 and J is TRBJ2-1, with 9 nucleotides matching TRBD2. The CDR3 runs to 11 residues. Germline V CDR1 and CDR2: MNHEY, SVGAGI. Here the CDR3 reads CASSLRGGRIF. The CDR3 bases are TGTGCCAGCAGTTTGCGGGGGGGCCGGATCTTC.

The CDR3 loop reads CASSQSRDSSPLHF. DNA for the CDR3: TGCGCCAGCAGTCAGTCCCGGGACAGTTCACCCCTCCACTTT. The J gene is TRBJ1-6, the V gene TRBV23-1; 7 nucleotides line up with TRBD1. TRBV23-1 is an ORF; its function is uncertain. This CDR3 region has 14 residues. The junction had 5 bases not matched to a gene; V was cut back by 3 bases and J by 9 bases.

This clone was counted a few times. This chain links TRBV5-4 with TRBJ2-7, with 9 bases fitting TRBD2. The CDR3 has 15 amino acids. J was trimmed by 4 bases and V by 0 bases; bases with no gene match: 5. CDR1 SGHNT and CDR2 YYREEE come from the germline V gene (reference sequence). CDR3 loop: CASSLDLAGMYEQYF. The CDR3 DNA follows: TGTGCCAGCAGCTTGGATCTAGCGGGAATGTACGAGCAGTACTTC.

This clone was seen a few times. CDR3: CASSLGGHRGSGANVLTF. CDR3 DNA: TGCGCCAGCAGCCTGGGGGGGCATAGAGGCTCTGGGGCCAACGTCCTGACTTTC. The J gene is TRBJ2-6, the V gene TRBV4-1; a possible D gene is TRBD2 (7 bases). Germline CDR1 is MGHRA and CDR2 is YSYEKL. The CDR3 is made up of 18 amino acids. V lost 4 bases, J lost 0 bases, and 16 bases lay in between.

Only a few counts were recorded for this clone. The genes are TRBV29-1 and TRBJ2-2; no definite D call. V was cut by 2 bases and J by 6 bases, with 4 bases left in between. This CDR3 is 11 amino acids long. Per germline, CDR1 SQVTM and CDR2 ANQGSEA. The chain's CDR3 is CSVELSGELFF. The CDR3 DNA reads TGCAGCGTTGAATTATCCGGGGAGCTGTTTTTT.

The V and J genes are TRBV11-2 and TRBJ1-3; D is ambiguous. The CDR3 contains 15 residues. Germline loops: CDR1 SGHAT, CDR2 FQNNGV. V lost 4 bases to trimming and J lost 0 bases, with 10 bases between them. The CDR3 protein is CASSSTDYSGNTIYF. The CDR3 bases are TGTGCCAGCAGCTCCACCGACTACTCTGGAAACACCATATATTTT.

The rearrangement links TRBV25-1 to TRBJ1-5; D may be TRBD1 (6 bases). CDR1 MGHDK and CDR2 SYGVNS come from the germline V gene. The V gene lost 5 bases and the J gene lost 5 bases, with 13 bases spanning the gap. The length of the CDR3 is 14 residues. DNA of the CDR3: TGTGCCAGCAGTCAATCAGGGGTCCATCAGCCCCAGCATTTT. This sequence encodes CASSQSGVHQPQHF.

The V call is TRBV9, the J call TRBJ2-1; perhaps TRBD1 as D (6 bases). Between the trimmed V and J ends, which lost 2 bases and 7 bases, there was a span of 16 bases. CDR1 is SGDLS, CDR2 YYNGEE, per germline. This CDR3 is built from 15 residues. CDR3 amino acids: CASSVGQGFANEQFF. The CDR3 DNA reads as TGTGCCAGCAGCGTGGGTCAGGGGTTTGCGAATGAGCAGTTCTTC. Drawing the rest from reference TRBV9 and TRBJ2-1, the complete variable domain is DSGVTQTPKHLITATGQRVTLRCSPRSGDLSVYWYQQSLDQGLQFLIQYYNGEERAKGNILERFSAQQFPDLHSELNLSSLELGDSALYFCASSVGQGFANEQFFGPGTRLTVL.

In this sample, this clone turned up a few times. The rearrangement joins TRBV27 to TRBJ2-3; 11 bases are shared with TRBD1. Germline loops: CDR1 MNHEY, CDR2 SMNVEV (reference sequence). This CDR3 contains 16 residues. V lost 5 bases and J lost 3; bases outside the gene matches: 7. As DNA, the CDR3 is TGTGCCAGCAGTCCCGGGACAGGGGGACTAACAGATACGCAGTATTTT. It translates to CASSPGTGGLTDTQYF.